The rows below give T cell receptor beta chains drawn from one sample of a study of a mutant IDH1 vaccine in newly diagnosed glioma. Antigens of these TCRs are unknown. Libraries were prepared by immunoSEQ multiplex PCR; TCRdb keeps only in-frame clonotypes and omits some of them. The sample shows tens of thousands of clones, around nine tenths of them seen only once. The sequencing here drew on PBMCs, taken from a glioma patient whose treatment included an IDH1 peptide vaccine. These receptors came from a woman aged 40 to 50 with glioma. Each CDR3 is given with its conserved first and last residue. D genes are given only for firm matches. Where a row states a size, it is once, few, many or the class of an expanded clone; other rows omit it.

clone_size	v_call	j_call	d_call	cdr3_length	cdr3_nt	cdr3_aa
NA	TRBV30	TRBJ2-7	NA	17	TGTGCCTGGAGTGTACGGGTAGGGCCCCCCAAAACCTACGAGCAGTACTTC	CAWSVRVGPPKTYEQYF
NA	TRBV10-1	TRBJ1-6	NA	13	TGCGCCAGCAGCCAGACAGCAGGATCACCCCTCCACTTT	CASSQTAGSPLHF
NA	TRBV4-3	TRBJ1-3	NA	13	TGCGCCAGCAGCCAAGGACCTGGAAACACCATATATTTT	CASSQGPGNTIYF
NA	TRBV5-1	TRBJ2-1	TRBD2	15	TGCGCCAGCAGCTTGGGGCTAGCGGGTATCAATGAGCAGTTCTTC	CASSLGLAGINEQFF
NA	TRBV7-2	TRBJ1-1	NA	15	TGTGCCTCCCTTGTAAAGGGTGGGCCGAACACTGAAGCTTTCTTT	CASLVKGGPNTEAFF
NA	TRBV5-6	TRBJ1-1	NA	13	TGTGCCAGCGTGTGGGGGGGGAACACTGAAGCTTTCTTT	CASVWGGNTEAFF
NA	TRBV7-9	TRBJ1-1	NA	15	TGTGCCAGCAGCCCCACAGGAGGTGGAAACACTGAAGCTTTCTTT	CASSPTGGGNTEAFF
NA	TRBV7-9	TRBJ1-1	NA	16	TGTGCCAGCAGCTCCCTCCAGGGTCGGGGAAACACTGAAGCTTTCTTT	CASSSLQGRGNTEAFF
NA	TRBV6-6	TRBJ1-2	NA	13	TGTGCCAGCAGTTACTCGGGACTCCCCGGCTACACCTTC	CASSYSGLPGYTF
NA	TRBV2	TRBJ1-4	NA	12	TGTGCCAGCAGGGGACCAGGGGAAAAACTGTTTTTT	CASRGPGEKLFF
once	TRBV5-4	TRBJ2-3	TRBD2	15	TGTGCCAGCAGCTTGACTAGCGGGGGGGCTGATACGCAGTATTTT	CASSLTSGGADTQYF
NA	TRBV2	TRBJ1-4	NA	14	TGTGCCAGCAGTGACGGGACACGGAGTGAAAAACTGTTTTTT	CASSDGTRSEKLFF